This TCR beta chain was identified during a study of blood T cell repertoires in COVID-19. In the authors' methods: Reference gene primer amplification gave nucleated cell count estimates. Sequencing was performed with immunoSEQ multiplex PCR; in TCRdb, only in-frame clones are kept and a portion is missing. That table gives V, J and clone size, and the DNA gave D and trimming. Here the sample spans about 64,000 clones, roughly four fifths being singletons. This CDR3 comprises 15 residues. Per germline, CDR1 SGHTA and CDR2 FQGNSA. Deletions cut 4 bases from V and 7 bases from J, with 19 bases between.

Sequenced sample: peripheral blood. The TCR sequence derives from a man older than 75 with acute or convalescent COVID-19. This sequence joins TRBV7-2 and TRBJ1-2, with a tentative D call TRBD1 (5 bases). The CDR3 is CASSSGTLLWGGYTF. The CDR3 nucleotides read TGTGCCAGCAGCTCTGGGACTCTGTTATGGGGTGGCTACACCTTC. The complete variable domain, with remaining parts taken from reference TRBV7-2 and TRBJ1-2, reads GAGVSQSPSNKVTEKGKDVELRCDPISGHTALYWYRQSLGQGLEFLIYFQGNSAPDKSGLPSDRFSAERTGGSVSTLTIQRTQQEDSAVYLCASSSGTLLWGGYTFGSGTRLTVV.